Following are 6 T cell receptor beta chains from one sample sequenced in a study of cytomegalovirus exposure and HLA in healthy donors. Sequenced by immunoSEQ multiplex PCR; TCRdb stores in-frame clones only, minus some. This table holds about 240,000 clones, roughly 86% found once. What was sequenced was PBMCs. The receptors stem from a woman aged 25 to 45 in good health and CMV-seropositive.

This chain joins TRBV6-6 and TRBJ2-2, with D perhaps TRBD1 (5 bases). The germline CDR1 and CDR2 sequences are MNHNY and SVGAGI (reference sequence). The CDR3 is 15 residues long. V shed 8 bases and J shed 8 bases, with 21 bases lying between them. DNA for the CDR3: TGTGCCAGCTGTCTCCGCCAGGGATTGTCAGGGGAGCTGTTTTTT. This sequence encodes CASCLRQGLSGELFF.

The rearrangement joins TRBV27 to TRBJ2-7, with TRBD2 matching 13 bases. Germline CDR1 reads MNHEY; CDR2 reads SMNVEV (reference sequence). The V segment lost 6 bases and the J segment 0 bases; nucleotides outside the gene matches: 5. This CDR3 region has 16 residues. The CDR3 DNA is TGTGCCAGCAGGCGACTAGCGGGAGGCTACTCCTACGAGCAGTACTTC. This encodes CASRRLAGGYSYEQYF.

V is TRBV11-2 and J is TRBJ2-2; D might be TRBD1 (6 bases). CDR1 is SGHAT, CDR2 FQNNGV, per germline. Deletions cut 1 base from V and 2 bases from J, with 8 bases between. The CDR3 has 15 residues. The CDR3 DNA reads TGTGCCAGCAGCTTAGGGACAGCAAACACCGGGGAGCTGTTTTTT. Its translation is CASSLGTANTGELFF.

This clone was recorded only once. The chain recombines TRBV27 with TRBJ1-5; 9 bases align to TRBD1. The germline V gene encodes CDR1 MNHEY and CDR2 SMNVEV (reference sequence). Trimming at V came to 4 bases and at J to 2 bases, leaving 15 bases not matched to a gene. The CDR3 is 19 residues long. The CDR3 here is CASSSVQGAVGFGNQPQHF. Here the CDR3 DNA reads TGTGCCAGCAGTTCAGTACAGGGGGCAGTCGGTTTTGGCAATCAGCCCCAGCATTTT.

The V call is TRBV25-1, the J call TRBJ1-2; 9 nucleotides line up with TRBD1. CDR1 and CDR2 (germline): MGHDK, SYGVNS. V lost 6 bases and J lost 13; bases outside the gene matches: 12. The CDR3 has 13 amino acids. This CDR3 is CASSLPGQGAPTF. For the CDR3, the DNA is TGTGCCAGCAGCTTACCGGGACAGGGTGCTCCCACCTTC.

This clone was seen more than once but under ten times. The chain couples TRBV5-4 to TRBJ1-5, with D uncertain. CDR3 length: 14 amino acids. The ends were cut back, 3 bases at V and 0 bases at J, with 7 bases in the middle. Germline CDR1 SGHNT, CDR2 YYREEE (reference sequence). The CDR3 here is CASSSGGSNQPQHF. The CDR3 DNA reads as TGTGCCAGCAGCTCGGGTGGTAGCAATCAGCCCCAGCATTTT.